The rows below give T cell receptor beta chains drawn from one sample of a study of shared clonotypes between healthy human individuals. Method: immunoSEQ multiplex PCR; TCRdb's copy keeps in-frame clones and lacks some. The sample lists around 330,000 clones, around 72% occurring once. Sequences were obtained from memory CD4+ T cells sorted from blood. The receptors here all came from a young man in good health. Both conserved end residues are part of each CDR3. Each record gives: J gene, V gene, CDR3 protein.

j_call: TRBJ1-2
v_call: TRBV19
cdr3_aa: CASSGAGYGYTF

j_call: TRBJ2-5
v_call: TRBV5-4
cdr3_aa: CASSTRDSQETQYF

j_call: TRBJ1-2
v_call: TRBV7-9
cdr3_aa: CASSLFDSYGYTF

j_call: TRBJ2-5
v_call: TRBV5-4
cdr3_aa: CASSLATSGGETQYF

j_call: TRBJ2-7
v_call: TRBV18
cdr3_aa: CASSPPLAGGTYEQYF

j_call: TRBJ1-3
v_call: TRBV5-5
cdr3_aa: CASSLAGGSGNTIYF

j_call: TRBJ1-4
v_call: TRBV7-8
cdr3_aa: CASSLTGTGVENEKLFF

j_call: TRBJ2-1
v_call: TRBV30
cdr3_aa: CAWRKLREQFF

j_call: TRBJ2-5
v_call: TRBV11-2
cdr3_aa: CASSQRGTSWETQYF

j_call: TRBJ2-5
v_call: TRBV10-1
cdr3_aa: CASSSGTGEETQYF

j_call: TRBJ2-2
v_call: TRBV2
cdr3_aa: CASTWDANTGELFF

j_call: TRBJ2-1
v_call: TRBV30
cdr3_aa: CAWRTFGGGLSYNEQFF

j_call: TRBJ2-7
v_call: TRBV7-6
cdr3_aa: CASSLMGSGAPRPYEQYF

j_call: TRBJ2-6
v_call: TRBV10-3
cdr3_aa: CASVRAGSPGANVLTF

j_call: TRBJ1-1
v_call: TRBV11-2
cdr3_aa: CASRRLRMNTEAFF

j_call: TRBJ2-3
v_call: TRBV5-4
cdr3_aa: CASSFDTSASTDTQYF

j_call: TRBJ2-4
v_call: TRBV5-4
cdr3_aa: CASSPGGAKNIQYF

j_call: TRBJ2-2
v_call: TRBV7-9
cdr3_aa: CASSLGLSSGELFF

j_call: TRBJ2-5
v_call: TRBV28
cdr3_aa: CASSFTGEETQYF

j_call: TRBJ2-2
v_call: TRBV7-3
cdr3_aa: CASSLSKLAVGNTGELFF

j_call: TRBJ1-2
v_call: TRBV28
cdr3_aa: CASSLWAGTRIYGYTF

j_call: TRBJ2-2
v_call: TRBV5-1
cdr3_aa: CASSRRQGALPNTGELFF

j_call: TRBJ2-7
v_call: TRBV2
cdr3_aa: CASSENRDSKYF

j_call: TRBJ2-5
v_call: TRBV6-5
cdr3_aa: CATKTSGRAGETQYF

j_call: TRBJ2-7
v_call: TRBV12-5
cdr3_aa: CASGLVHGGTYEQYF

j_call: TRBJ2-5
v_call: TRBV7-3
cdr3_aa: CASSQRYQETQYF

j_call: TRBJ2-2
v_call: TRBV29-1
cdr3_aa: CSGGTTGDGTGELFF

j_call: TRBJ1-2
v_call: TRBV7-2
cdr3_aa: CASSREFGYGYTF

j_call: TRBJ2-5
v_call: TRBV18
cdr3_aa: CASSPGGIEETQYF

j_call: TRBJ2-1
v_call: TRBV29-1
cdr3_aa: CSVAKRGGGPDNEQFF

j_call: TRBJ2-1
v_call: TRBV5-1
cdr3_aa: CASSLPKTGGHNEQFF

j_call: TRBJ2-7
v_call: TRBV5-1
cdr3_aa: CASSLDGGNPSEQYF

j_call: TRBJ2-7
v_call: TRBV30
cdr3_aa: CAWSVLREVGEQYF

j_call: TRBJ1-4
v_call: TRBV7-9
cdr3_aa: CASSPIDTKGNEKLFF

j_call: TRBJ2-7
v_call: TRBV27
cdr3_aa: CASSLSGLATAYEQYF

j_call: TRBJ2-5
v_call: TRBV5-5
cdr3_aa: CASSLLPGTPQETQYF

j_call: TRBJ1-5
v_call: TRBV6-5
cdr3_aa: CASSSRDQPQHF

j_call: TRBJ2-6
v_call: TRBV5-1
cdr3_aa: CASSLGQGSSGANVLTF

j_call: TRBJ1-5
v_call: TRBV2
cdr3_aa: CASSYMPAQPQHF

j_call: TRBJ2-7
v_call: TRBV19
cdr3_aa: CASSLRGSVTYEQYF

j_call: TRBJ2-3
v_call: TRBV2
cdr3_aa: CASRGGVRTDTQYF

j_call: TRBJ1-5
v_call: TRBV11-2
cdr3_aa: CASSFAGEGQPQHF

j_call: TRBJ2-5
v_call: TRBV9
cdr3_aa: CASSVGVGWETQYF

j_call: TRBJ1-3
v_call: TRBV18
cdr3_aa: CASSPGTDHSGNTIYF

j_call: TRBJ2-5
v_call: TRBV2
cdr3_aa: CASRENRDRQETQYF

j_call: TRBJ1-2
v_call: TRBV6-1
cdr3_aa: CASSQTRGGYTF

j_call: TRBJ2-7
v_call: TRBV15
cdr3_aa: CATSRDLDYEQYF

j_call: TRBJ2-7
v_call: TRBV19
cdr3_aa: CASSIQGAINEQYF

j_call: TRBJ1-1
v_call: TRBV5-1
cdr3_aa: CASSGHQGTNTEAFF

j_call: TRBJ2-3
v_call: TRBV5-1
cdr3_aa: CASSLGQGADTQYF

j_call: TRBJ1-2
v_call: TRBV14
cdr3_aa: CASSQVAGKYYGYTF